This is a list of T cell receptor beta chains from one sample in a study of cytomegalovirus exposure and HLA in healthy donors. The assay was immunoSEQ multiplex PCR, and TCRdb's table has in-frame clones only and misses some. The sample has over 150,000 clones, approximately 84% seen once. Sequenced: PBMCs. The receptors come from a boy aged 2 to 10 in good health and CMV-seronegative. CDR3s leave out the opening cysteine and the closing phenylalanine or tryptophan.

V gene: TRBV5-1
CDR3 length: 14
CDR3 protein: ASSRTGSTLNTEAF

V gene: TRBV9
CDR3 length: 15
CDR3 protein: ASSVSVAERRSGELF

V gene: TRBV29-1
CDR3 length: 11
CDR3 protein: SAGTGTTDTQY

V gene: TRBV6-4
CDR3 length: 15
CDR3 protein: ASSDGPSGTSYNEQF

V gene: TRBV4-1
CDR3 length: 12
CDR3 protein: ASSQVGRLWVYT

V gene: TRBV19
CDR3 length: 12
CDR3 protein: ASSPMDRSGELF

V gene: TRBV7-3
CDR3 length: 14
CDR3 protein: ASSLTLGGRYNEQF

V gene: TRBV7-8
CDR3 length: 12
CDR3 protein: ASSPQGGWRGYT

V gene: TRBV29-1
CDR3 length: 10
CDR3 protein: SVGQAYPGYT

V gene: TRBV6-1
CDR3 length: 12
CDR3 protein: ASRPWTVTGELF

V gene: TRBV11-1
CDR3 length: 12
CDR3 protein: ASSLAGTGTEAF

V gene: TRBV30
CDR3 length: 12
CDR3 protein: AWSAGLGANVLT

V gene: TRBV9
CDR3 length: 13
CDR3 protein: ASSSRGNSGNTIY

V gene: TRBV13
CDR3 length: 14
CDR3 protein: ASSLAGTGLNEKLF

V gene: TRBV28
CDR3 length: 13
CDR3 protein: ASSFGGYSNQPQH

V gene: TRBV7-9
CDR3 length: 11
CDR3 protein: ASTSTDSYEQY

V gene: TRBV5-4
CDR3 length: 11
CDR3 protein: ASSRTAGNTIY

V gene: TRBV23-1
CDR3 length: 16
CDR3 protein: ASSQSGDFGLATDTQY

V gene: TRBV27
CDR3 length: 11
CDR3 protein: ATSQGRQETQY

V gene: TRBV5-1
CDR3 length: 14
CDR3 protein: ASSLSSGRSGGELF

V gene: TRBV10-1
CDR3 length: 11
CDR3 protein: ASSEGTDNEQF

V gene: TRBV6-5
CDR3 length: 14
CDR3 protein: ASSYGGTTNTGELF

V gene: TRBV7-7
CDR3 length: 13
CDR3 protein: ASSETSGRTNEQF

V gene: TRBV6-5
CDR3 length: 12
CDR3 protein: ASISGVGADTQY

V gene: TRBV9
CDR3 length: 13
CDR3 protein: ASSVATSGPYEQY

V gene: TRBV6-5
CDR3 length: 14
CDR3 protein: ASSFRTGRQPNEQF

V gene: TRBV9
CDR3 length: 14
CDR3 protein: ASSSKTEREAETQY

V gene: TRBV6-5
CDR3 length: 13
CDR3 protein: ASSAGVAQSYEQY

V gene: TRBV28
CDR3 length: 14
CDR3 protein: ASSLLAGSSYNEQF

V gene: TRBV7-3
CDR3 length: 12
CDR3 protein: ASSPSGMNTEAF

V gene: TRBV29-1
CDR3 length: 9
CDR3 protein: SVAITNEQF

V gene: TRBV7-8
CDR3 length: 14
CDR3 protein: ASTSHFPGGNTEAF

V gene: TRBV6-1
CDR3 length: 14
CDR3 protein: ASSVLDLRSNQPQH

V gene: TRBV2
CDR3 length: 13
CDR3 protein: ASSDGSGSTDTQY

V gene: TRBV6-1
CDR3 length: 7
CDR3 protein: AGGGTAY

V gene: TRBV6-6
CDR3 length: 13
CDR3 protein: ASSPPGTALVEQY

V gene: TRBV6-1
CDR3 length: 13
CDR3 protein: ASRATGEANYGYT

V gene: TRBV5-6
CDR3 length: 14
CDR3 protein: ASSLVGGGPGYEQY

V gene: TRBV5-1
CDR3 length: 14
CDR3 protein: ASSLVPSGSGETQY

V gene: TRBV25-1
CDR3 length: 14
CDR3 protein: ASSLLGGQGKNEQF

V gene: TRBV29-1
CDR3 length: 12
CDR3 protein: SVLLDSVYNEQF

V gene: TRBV12-5
CDR3 length: 10
CDR3 protein: ASGFEQGVAF

V gene: TRBV7-6
CDR3 length: 13
CDR3 protein: ASSDLAGGTDTQY

V gene: TRBV27
CDR3 length: 13
CDR3 protein: ASSLSTSGYNEQF

V gene: TRBV7-3
CDR3 length: 14
CDR3 protein: ASSPSGTTLDNEQF

V gene: TRBV2
CDR3 length: 12
CDR3 protein: ASRDSFSTGELF

V gene: TRBV6-5
CDR3 length: 13
CDR3 protein: ASSYSSNPPGGYT

V gene: TRBV7-9
CDR3 length: 11
CDR3 protein: ASRAGQLSEAF

V gene: TRBV6-1
CDR3 length: 12
CDR3 protein: ASRYSPGSYEQY

V gene: TRBV28
CDR3 length: 16
CDR3 protein: ASSTGTGQEWAKNIQY

V gene: TRBV6-5
CDR3 length: 13
CDR3 protein: ATATRIDFTDTQY

V gene: TRBV4-2
CDR3 length: 14
CDR3 protein: ASSHPGTSGSYEQF